The 24 T cell receptor beta chains below all came from one sample that was sequenced in a study of lymphopenia after photon versus proton radiotherapy. Measured with immunoSEQ multiplex PCR; TCRdb has only the in-frame clones, and not every one. Among approximately 62,000 clones listed, 65% to 85% were seen once. Material: peripheral blood, obtained from a patient treated with proton-based radiotherapy. These receptors originate from a man in his sixties with pancreatic cancer.

The rearrangement joins TRBV6-5 to TRBJ2-1; 16 nucleotides align to TRBD2. Trimming cost V 6 bases and J 8 bases; bases outside gene matches: 4. The V gene's germline CDR1 is MNHEY and CDR2 SVGAGI. The CDR3 covers 15 residues. CDR3 bases: TGTGCCAGCAGGGGACTAGCGGGAGGGCACCATGAGCAGTTCTTC. It translates to CASRGLAGGHHEQFF.

The J gene is TRBJ2-1, the V gene TRBV29-1; 14 bases are shared with TRBD2. CDR1 and CDR2 from the germline V gene are SQVTM and ANQGSEA. Trimming cost V 6 bases and J 0 bases; bases outside gene matches: 4. The CDR3 loop spans 16 amino acids. This CDR3 is CSVAGTSGSSYNEQFF. The CDR3 DNA reads as TGCAGCGTCGCCGGGACTAGCGGGAGCTCCTACAATGAGCAGTTCTTC.

This clone was counted between two and nine times. The gene calls are TRBV5-1 and TRBJ2-1, with D possibly being TRBD2 (6 bases). This CDR3 region has 17 residues. Germline assignment: CDR1 SGHRS and CDR2 YFSETQ. The V gene lost 0 bases and the J gene lost 4 bases, with 17 bases spanning the gap. CDR3 region: CASSLAGGGNGYNEQFF. The CDR3 DNA sequence: TGCGCCAGCAGCTTGGCGGGCGGCGGGAATGGATACAATGAGCAGTTCTTC.

The CDR3 loop reads CASSYSGNEKLFF. DNA of the CDR3: TGTGCCAGCAGTTACTCAGGCAATGAAAAACTGTTTTTT. This chain connects TRBV6-5 to TRBJ1-4; unclear D gene. V was clipped by 0 bases and J by 5 bases, with 4 bases between them. Germline assignment: CDR1 MNHEY and CDR2 SVGAGI. The CDR3 is 13 amino acids.

The rearrangement links TRBV28 to TRBJ2-2; no clear D gene. The V end lost 5 bases, the J end lost 4 bases, and 8 bases lay between the germline ends. Germline lookup yields CDR1 MDHEN and CDR2 SYDVKM. This CDR3 has 13 amino acids. CDR3 amino acids: CASSLEPTGELFF. CDR3 bases: TGTGCCAGCAGTCTCGAACCCACCGGGGAGCTGTTTTTT.

The chain uses TRBV19 and TRBJ1-5; D is possibly TRBD1 (6 bases). Per the germline V gene, CDR1 is LNHDA and CDR2 is SQIVND (reference sequence). V dropped 7 bases and J dropped 3 bases, with 19 bases sitting between them. The CDR3 is 16 residues long. CDR3: CASTGGADLYNQPQHF. CDR3 nucleotide sequence: TGTGCCAGTACGGGGGGCGCCGATCTCTACAATCAGCCCCAGCATTTT. Looking up the rest from reference TRBV19 and TRBJ1-5 gives the full variable domain: DGGITQSPKYLFRKEGQNVTLSCEQNLNHDAMYWYRQDPGQGLRLIYYSQIVNDFQKGDIAEGYSVSREKKESFPLTVTSAQKNPTAFYLCASTGGADLYNQPQHFGDGTRLSIL.

V usage is TRBV20-1 and J usage is TRBJ1-2; unclear D gene. Germline V gene sequence: CDR1 DFQATT, CDR2 SNEGSKA (reference sequence). V was clipped by 8 bases and J by 8 bases, with 15 bases between them. The CDR3 runs 11 residues. CDR3 bases: TGCAGTTGTCCCAGACCCAACGGCTACACCTTC. This sequence encodes CSCPRPNGYTF.

This clone was seen just once. The CDR3 nucleotides are TGTGCCTCACAGCCAGTAAACACAGATACGCAGTATTTT. Translation: CASQPVNTDTQYF. V usage is TRBV19 and J usage is TRBJ2-3; no clear D gene. In germline, CDR1 is LNHDA, CDR2 SQIVND (reference sequence). This CDR3 has 13 amino acids. Trimming left V 11 bases short and J 2 bases short, with 14 bases between.

The rearrangement links TRBV19 to TRBJ1-2, with 7 nucleotides matching TRBD1. The CDR3 extends over 15 amino acids. CDR1 and CDR2 from the germline V gene are LNHDA and SQIVND (reference sequence). The V gene end was trimmed by 7 bases and the J gene end by 5 bases; junction bases not matched to a gene: 13. For the CDR3, the DNA is TGTGCCAGTAATAACCCCCAAGGGGGCAGATATGGCTACACCTTC. Translated, it gives CASNNPQGGRYGYTF. The whole variable domain, remainder taken from reference TRBV19 and TRBJ1-2, is DGGITQSPKYLFRKEGQNVTLSCEQNLNHDAMYWYRQDPGQGLRLIYYSQIVNDFQKGDIAEGYSVSREKKESFPLTVTSAQKNPTAFYLCASNNPQGGRYGYTFGSGTRLTVV.

This clone appeared a single time. The rearrangement joins TRBV4-3 to TRBJ2-3; TRBD2 might be the D (5 bases). With 1 base removed from V and 5 bases from J, the gap between germline ends came to 16 bases. Germline CDR1 and CDR2: LGHNA and YSLEER. CDR3 length: 16 residues. CDR3: CASSQGAGLRVDTQYF. CDR3 coding DNA: TGCGCCAGCAGCCAAGGAGCAGGACTCCGAGTAGATACGCAGTATTTT.

The rearrangement links TRBV29-1 to TRBJ2-5; D tentatively fits TRBD1 or TRBD2 (5 bases each). The CDR3 is 12 residues long. Trimming pared 5 bases from V and 1 base from J, leaving 8 bases between. The germline CDR1 and CDR2 sequences are SQVTM and ANQGSEA. CDR3 nucleotide sequence: TGCAGCGTTCGGGGACGCCAAGAGACCCAGTACTTC. Protein product: CSVRGRQETQYF.

The rearrangement links TRBV27 to TRBJ2-3; D is perhaps TRBD2 (6 bases). Germline V gene lookup returns CDR1 MNHEY and CDR2 SMNVEV (reference sequence). The CDR3 has 18 amino acids. Trimming left V 6 bases short and J 0 bases short, with 22 bases between. The CDR3 loop reads CASRHPSGGGISTDTQYF. DNA for the CDR3: TGTGCCAGCAGACACCCCAGTGGGGGAGGAATTAGCACAGATACGCAGTATTTT.

This chain uses TRBV6-1 with TRBJ1-5, with a tentative D call TRBD1 (5 bases). CDR1 is MNHNS, CDR2 SASEGT, per germline. The germline V and J ends were trimmed by 3 bases and 2 bases, with 14 bases remaining between them. This CDR3 is built from 16 residues. The CDR3 here is CASSDGTGPGNQPQHF. The CDR3 coding sequence is TGTGCCAGCAGTGACGGGACGGGCCCAGGCAATCAGCCCCAGCATTTT.

The chain combines TRBV10-2 with TRBJ2-1; 8 positions agree with TRBD2. The CDR3 contains 14 residues. Germline trimming cut 6 bases from V and 8 bases from J; bases unmatched to any gene: 9. Germline CDR1 and CDR2: WSHSY and SAAADI. This chain's CDR3 is CASSLRTSLHEQFF. Here the CDR3 DNA reads TGCGCCAGCAGCCTACGGACTAGCCTCCATGAGCAGTTCTTC.

The CDR3 DNA reads as TGTGCCAGCAGCCTCCATCCACAGGGGAACACTGAAGCTTTCTTT. Residues: CASSLHPQGNTEAFF. The chain uses TRBV7-2 and TRBJ1-1; D perhaps matches TRBD1 (6 bases). This CDR3 has 15 residues. CDR1 SGHTA and CDR2 FQGNSA come from the germline V gene. V shed 5 bases and J shed 1 base, with 14 bases lying between them. The full variable domain, in which reference TRBV7-2 and TRBJ1-1 provide the parts outside the CDR3, is GAGVSQSPSNKVTEKGKDVELRCDPISGHTALYWYRQSLGQGLEFLIYFQGNSAPDKSGLPSDRFSAERTGGSVSTLTIQRTQQEDSAVYLCASSLHPQGNTEAFFGQGTRLTVV.

Worth noting for this clone: One end of the junction varies from germline; a read error may be responsible. This CDR3 reads CASRPGTSGSGEQFF. CDR3 coding DNA: TGTGCTAGCAGACCAGGGACTAGCGGGAGTGGTGAGCAGTTCTTC. The chain couples TRBV7-7 to TRBJ2-1; TRBD2 aligns across 14 bases. Germline V gene data show CDR1 as SSHAT and CDR2 as FNYEAQ (reference sequence). The CDR3 contains 15 residues.

This clone was seen a handful of times. This sequence joins TRBV19 and TRBJ1-2; 8 bases agree with TRBD1. The length of the CDR3 is 17 residues. Germline CDR1 and CDR2: LNHDA and SQIVND (reference sequence). Unmatched junction bases numbered 14, after V lost 4 bases and J lost 4 bases. The CDR3 DNA sequence: TGTGCCAGTAGTACCCGACAACACAGGGGGAGGGTCTATGGCTACACCTTC. Amino acids: CASSTRQHRGRVYGYTF.

The CDR3 sequence is CASGTQQFF. The CDR3 DNA sequence: TGTGCCAGCGGGACTCAGCAGTTCTTC. The genes are TRBV2 and TRBJ2-1, with D perhaps matching TRBD2 (6 bases). CDR1 and CDR2 (germline): SNHLY, FYNNEI. The germline V and J ends were trimmed by 8 bases and 11 bases, with 7 bases remaining between them. This CDR3 contains 9 residues.

V usage is TRBV27 and J usage is TRBJ2-7; D not resolved. The CDR3 has 11 residues. Germline V gene sequence: CDR1 MNHEY, CDR2 SMNVEV (reference sequence). Trimming left V 4 bases short and J 3 bases short, with 4 bases between. This CDR3 is CASSSYYEQYF. CDR3 bases: TGTGCCAGCAGTTCATACTACGAGCAGTACTTC.

The chain employs TRBV30 and TRBJ2-1, with no clear D. The V gene's germline CDR1 is GTSNPN and CDR2 SVGIG (reference sequence). The CDR3 is 11 residues long. V shed 3 bases and J shed 4 bases, with 4 bases lying between them. CDR3 sequence (DNA): TGTGCCTGGAGCGCTTACAATGAGCAGTTCTTC. Translation gives CAWSAYNEQFF. The entire variable domain, with the rest obtained from reference TRBV30 and TRBJ2-1, is as follows: SQTIHQWPATLVQPVGSPLSLECTVEGTSNPNLYWYRQAAGRGLQLLFYSVGIGQISSEVPQNLSASRPQDRQFILSSKKLLLSDSGFYLCAWSAYNEQFFGPGTRLTVL.

This chain links TRBV9 with TRBJ1-4; D is unclear. Trimming cost V 0 bases and J 0 bases, with 9 bases left between them. The germline CDR1 and CDR2 sequences are SGDLS and YYNGEE. The CDR3 has 16 residues. CDR3 protein: CASSVDSDPTNEKLFF. CDR3 nucleotides: TGTGCCAGCAGCGTAGATTCTGATCCAACTAATGAAAAACTGTTTTTT.

The chain couples TRBV29-1 to TRBJ1-3; D remains ambiguous. The CDR3 has 16 residues. The V and J ends lost 0 bases and 0 bases respectively, with 12 bases between them. Germline V gene lookup returns CDR1 SQVTM and CDR2 ANQGSEA. The CDR3 coding sequence is TGCAGCGTTGAAGATCCCAAAGAGTCCTCTGGAAACACCATATATTTT. It translates to CSVEDPKESSGNTIYF.

This clone was seen only a few times. The V and J genes are TRBV27 and TRBJ1-5, with TRBD1 matching 11 bases. With V trimmed by 5 bases and J by 3 bases, 9 bases remained unmatched. The CDR3 loop spans 17 amino acids. Per the germline V gene, CDR1 is MNHEY and CDR2 is SMNVEV (reference sequence). In DNA form, the CDR3 reads TGTGCCAGCAGTCCCTGGGGACAGGGGGGCCTCAATCAGCCCCAGCATTTT. Its translation: CASSPWGQGGLNQPQHF.

The chain combines TRBV29-1 with TRBJ2-1, with D tentatively TRBD2 (6 bases). The V and J ends lost 3 bases and 6 bases respectively, with 9 bases between them. The CDR3 has 12 residues. Germline CDR1 and CDR2: SQVTM and ANQGSEA. The CDR3 DNA reads TGCAGCGTTGAGATCGGGGGCAATGAGCAGTTCTTC. As protein: CSVEIGGNEQFF.